The 24 T cell receptor beta chains below come from one sample, sequenced in a study of somatic mutations in cytotoxic T cells in rheumatoid arthritis. Method: immunoSEQ multiplex PCR; TCRdb's copy keeps in-frame clones and lacks some. The data show about 11,000 clones, with about 80% seen just once and 7.5% to 9.5% held by the top ten. Sequencing was performed on CD8+ T cells sorted from blood. These receptors originate from a woman aged 55-75 years with rheumatoid arthritis.

The chain employs TRBV7-9 and TRBJ2-1; D is perhaps TRBD2 (6 bases). Looked up from germline, CDR1 is SEHNR and CDR2 is FQNEAQ (reference sequence). CDR3 length: 16 residues. V lost 5 bases to trimming and J lost 7 bases, with 21 bases between them. Here the CDR3 reads CASSPPRAGRRNEQFF. The CDR3 nucleotides read TGTGCCAGCAGCCCACCCCGGGCGGGAAGGAGGAATGAGCAGTTCTTC.

This clone has a single count. The chain has TRBV9 and TRBJ1-5, with D possibly TRBD1 on 5 matching bases. The CDR3 covers 15 residues. V lost 4 bases and J lost 9, with 20 bases in between. Germline CDR1 reads SGDLS; CDR2 reads YYNGEE. The CDR3 sequence: CASSPSLGGPSPQHF. CDR3 DNA: TGTGCCAGCAGCCCGTCCTTGGGGGGTCCATCGCCCCAGCATTTT.

The rearrangement joins TRBV2 to TRBJ2-7, with TRBD1 identical over 7 bases. The CDR3 consists of 13 residues. The V gene end was trimmed by 7 bases and the J gene end by 2 bases; junction bases not matched to a gene: 5. Per germline, CDR1 SNHLY and CDR2 FYNNEI. DNA for the CDR3: TGTGCCAGCAAGGGTCAGGGGGCCTACGAGCAGTACTTC. Amino acids: CASKGQGAYEQYF.

CDR3 amino acids: CASSLGGLAGGNEQFF. Here the CDR3 DNA reads TGTGCCAGCAGTTTAGGGGGACTAGCGGGAGGAAATGAGCAGTTCTTC. The chain uses TRBV27 and TRBJ2-1; 15 bases are a match to TRBD2. There are 16 residues in the CDR3. The V segment lost 2 bases and the J segment 7 bases; nucleotides outside the gene matches: 3. The germline CDR1 and CDR2 sequences are MNHEY and SMNVEV (reference sequence).

The chain couples TRBV4-1 to TRBJ2-1; D is unresolved. V lost 3 bases, J lost 7 bases, and 13 bases lay in between. This CDR3 spans 14 amino acids. Germline V lookup: CDR1 MGHRA, CDR2 YSYEKL. CDR3 sequence reads: CASSHMAIKNEQFF. The CDR3 coding sequence is TGCGCCAGCAGCCATATGGCAATTAAAAATGAGCAGTTCTTC.

The chain recombines TRBV4-3 with TRBJ1-1; 7 bases map to TRBD1. Trimming took 4 bases from V and 0 from J; bases not matched to a gene: 5. Germline CDR1 reads LGHNA; CDR2 reads YSLEER. The CDR3 totals 15 residues. The CDR3 region has the DNA TGCGCCAGCAGCCTAGGGGGCTCTTTGAACACTGAAGCTTTCTTT. It yields the protein CASSLGGSLNTEAFF.

The gene calls are TRBV4-1 and TRBJ2-3, with a tentative D call TRBD2 (6 bases). The CDR3 contains 16 residues. Germline lookup yields CDR1 MGHRA and CDR2 YSYEKL. Trimming left V 3 bases short and J 6 bases short, with 19 bases between. The CDR3 loop is CASSQPFGSGKDTQYF. The CDR3 nucleotides read TGCGCCAGCAGCCAGCCGTTCGGGAGTGGGAAGGATACGCAGTATTTT.

This clone occurred a few times. The rearrangement uses TRBV27 and TRBJ2-7; 9 nucleotides agree with TRBD2. Trimming at V came to 2 bases and at J to 2 bases, leaving 10 bases not matched to a gene. Germline values: CDR1 MNHEY, CDR2 SMNVEV (reference sequence). The CDR3 is made up of 17 amino acids. For the CDR3, the DNA is TGTGCCAGCAGTTTACTCTCGCCTAGCGGGGCGCCCTACGAGCAGTACTTC. Translating gives CASSLLSPSGAPYEQYF.

This chain connects TRBV13 to TRBJ2-1; 8 bases line up with TRBD2. This CDR3 spans 14 amino acids. Germline V gene data show CDR1 as PRHDT and CDR2 as FYEKMQ (reference sequence). The V gene end was trimmed by 1 base and the J gene end by 10 bases; junction bases not matched to a gene: 6. The CDR3 reads CASSLAGGQHEQFF. The DNA of the CDR3 is TGTGCCAGCAGCTTAGCGGGAGGGCAACACGAGCAGTTCTTC.

The V call is TRBV28, the J call TRBJ2-7; 8 positions agree with TRBD2. Germline V gene lookup returns CDR1 MDHEN and CDR2 SYDVKM. This CDR3 has 16 residues. V lost 4 bases to trimming and J lost 2 bases; unmatched junction nucleotides: 10. CDR3 sequence reads: CASSSRGTRPAYEQYF. In DNA form, the CDR3 reads TGTGCCAGCAGTTCCCGAGGGACTAGGCCCGCCTACGAGCAGTACTTC.

V and J are TRBV25-1 and TRBJ1-2, with TRBD1 matching 10 bases. The J segment lost 6 bases and the V segment lost 7 bases, leaving 5 bases of the junction unmatched. Germline loops: CDR1 MGHDK, CDR2 SYGVNS. The CDR3 extends over 13 amino acids. CDR3 bases: TGTGCCAGCAAAAAGACAGGGGGCCATGGCTACACCTTC. Translated: CASKKTGGHGYTF.

This chain connects TRBV28 to TRBJ2-7; weak D call: TRBD2 (6 bases). The germline gives CDR1 MDHEN, CDR2 SYDVKM. V was shortened by 4 bases and J by 5 bases, with 18 bases between the two germline ends. This CDR3 is built from 15 residues. CDR3 coding DNA: TGTGCCAGCAGTTCCCCACTAGCCGGAACCCACGAGCAGTACTTC. This translates into CASSSPLAGTHEQYF.

This clone has only one observation. The genes are TRBV5-1 and TRBJ2-7; 10 bases agree with TRBD2. The CDR3 consists of 16 residues. CDR1 SGHRS and CDR2 YFSETQ come from the germline V gene. V gave up 3 bases and J gave up 6 bases; unmatched junction bases: 12. In nucleotides, the CDR3 is TGCGCCAGCAGCTCCAGACTAGCGGGTGGAATCAGCGAGCAGTACTTC. This sequence encodes CASSSRLAGGISEQYF.

The rearrangement uses TRBV6-5 and TRBJ1-1, with 7 positions matching TRBD1. The V and J ends lost 5 bases and 6 bases, in that order; junction bases with no gene match: 6. Per the germline V gene, CDR1 is MNHEY and CDR2 is SVGAGI. CDR3 length equals 13 residues. DNA of the CDR3: TGTGCCAGCAGTCCTTGGCAGGGGGCTGAAGCTTTCTTT. It specifies CASSPWQGAEAFF.

The chain couples TRBV7-9 to TRBJ2-5; 8 nucleotides align to TRBD1. This CDR3 comprises 16 residues. Germline V gives CDR1 SEHNR, CDR2 FQNEAQ (reference sequence). Unmatched junction bases numbered 6, after V lost 3 bases and J lost 0 bases. The CDR3 nucleotides are TGTGCCAGCAGCTTTCGTGACAGGGGATACCAAGAGACCCAGTACTTC. This gives the protein CASSFRDRGYQETQYF.

This chain links TRBV19 with TRBJ2-1; D uncertain. Germline loops: CDR1 LNHDA, CDR2 SQIVND (reference sequence). V gave up 1 base and J gave up 6 bases, with 7 bases separating them. CDR3 length: 13 amino acids. CDR3 bases: TGTGCCAGTAGTATAGTAGTTCCCAATGAGCAGTTCTTC. This gives the protein CASSIVVPNEQFF.

The chain recombines TRBV28 with TRBJ1-3; unclear D gene. The CDR3 is 12 residues long. Germline loops: CDR1 MDHEN, CDR2 SYDVKM. V dropped 3 bases and J dropped 4 bases, with 4 bases sitting between them. CDR3 DNA: TGTGCCAGCAGTTTCCTAGGAAACACCATATATTTT. Translating gives CASSFLGNTIYF.

By share, this clone counts as large. The chain links TRBV28 to TRBJ2-2; tentative D call: TRBD1 (6 bases). The ends were cut back, 5 bases at V and 7 bases at J, with 14 bases in the middle. This CDR3 has 14 residues. CDR1 is MDHEN and CDR2 is SYDVKM in the germline V gene. This chain's CDR3 is CASSHRVEGGELFF. In DNA, the CDR3 is TGTGCCAGCAGTCACAGGGTAGAAGGCGGGGAGCTGTTTTTT.

V usage is TRBV4-3 and J usage is TRBJ2-5; a possible D gene is TRBD1 (7 bases). The CDR3 covers 15 residues. V gave up 1 base and J gave up 3 bases, with 12 bases separating them. Germline V lookup: CDR1 LGHNA, CDR2 YSLEER. The CDR3 nucleotides read TGCGCCAGCAGCCAAGGGAGGGGGCTGGAAGAGACCCAGTACTTC. Translating it yields CASSQGRGLEETQYF.

V gene TRBV18 combines with J gene TRBJ2-5, with D unclear. With 3 bases removed from V and 3 bases from J, the gap between germline ends came to 11 bases. CDR1 and CDR2 from the germline V gene are KGHSH and LQKENI. The CDR3 spans 14 residues. The CDR3 DNA reads TGTGCCAGCTCACCGGAGACCGGTGAAGAGACCCAGTACTTC. Residues: CASSPETGEETQYF.

The rearrangement uses TRBV5-4 and TRBJ1-1; D is perhaps TRBD1 (6 bases). This CDR3 spans 12 amino acids. The ends were cut back, 10 bases at V and 4 bases at J, with 14 bases in the middle. The germline V gene has CDR1 SGHNT and CDR2 YYREEE (reference sequence). CDR3 residues: CAGQQGGTEAFF. The DNA of the CDR3 is TGTGCCGGACAACAGGGCGGCACTGAAGCTTTCTTT.

The V call is TRBV9, the J call TRBJ2-7, with 8 positions matching TRBD1. Trimming removed 4 bases from V and 4 bases from J; junction bases left unmatched: 10. In germline, CDR1 is SGDLS, CDR2 YYNGEE. This CDR3 has 15 residues. The CDR3 nucleotides are TGTGCCAGCAGCCCATCAGACAGGGGTAGGTACGAGCAGTACTTC. Translating it yields CASSPSDRGRYEQYF.

The CDR3 DNA is TGCGCCAGCAGCTCAGGAGGGCCAGGAGATACGCAGTATTTT. It is translated as CASSSGGPGDTQYF. The chain employs TRBV5-1 and TRBJ2-3, with D tentatively TRBD2 (6 bases). This CDR3 is built from 14 residues. Trimming took off 3 bases at V and 5 bases at J, with 13 bases between the two ends. Germline V CDR1 and CDR2: SGHRS, YFSETQ. The variable domain in full, with the rest retrieved from reference TRBV5-1 and TRBJ2-3, is KAGVTQTPRYLIKTRGQQVTLSCSPISGHRSVSWYQQTPGQGLQFLFEYFSETQRNKGNFPGRFSGRQFSNSRSEMNVSTLELGDSALYLCASSSGGPGDTQYFGPGTRLTVL.

The chain combines TRBV6-5 with TRBJ2-7; 8 bases agree with TRBD2. Germline CDR1 is MNHEY and CDR2 is SVGAGI. The CDR3 is made up of 14 amino acids. Germline trimming cut 4 bases from V and 5 bases from J; bases unmatched to any gene: 7. CDR3: CASSSGLETNEQYF. The DNA for the CDR3 is TGTGCCAGCAGTTCGGGACTAGAAACTAACGAGCAGTACTTC.